This T cell receptor (beta chain) was observed in a study of blood T cell repertoires in COVID-19 (dated by TCRdb to 2018 to 2021). Some background on the complete study: Collaborator samples came from the United States, Italy and Spain and covered acute and convalescent phases of COVID-19. The material from the prospective study consisted of cDNA or gDNA derived from T cells, B-cell-depleted T cells, or PBMCs. The dataset comprised deeply sampled blood TCRbeta repertoires from subjects exposed to, actively infected with, or recovered from COVID-19. The repertoires were made available in a free public database intended to serve as a resource for research on the immune response to SARS-CoV-2. The samples were drawn from two sources: the first 160 participants of the ongoing ImmuneRACE study, and about 1,300 subjects contributed by 6 global collaborators. A de-identified subject ID, COVID-19 status, age in years and sex were almost always included in the sample metadata. Where available, HLA class I and class II types were taken from metadata supplied by the sample provider and were not determined by assay-based typing. The paper as a whole reports these results and caveats: How much clinical and demographic metadata was included differed by source and by participant, and the metadata was provided uncurated.

In its sample, this clone was seen once. It has no known antigen specificity. Per-base qualities were not stored, and no clone one base away is much larger. The immunoSEQ Assay, a bias-controlled multiplex PCR, was used to amplify TCRbeta CDR3 regions from genomic DNA. Per the authors' processing: Within the assay, amplification of reference gene primers was used to estimate how many nucleated cells each sample contained. To quantify the absolute abundance of each unique TCRbeta CDR3 rearrangement, sequence reads were collapsed and filtered. For each sample, productive Simpson clonality was calculated as the square root of Simpson's diversity index across productive rearrangements. TCRdb's version of the immuneACCESS table is confined to in-frame rearrangements and falls short of the full clone set. An unresolved V gene accounts for under half of the shortfall where checked; the remainder is of unknown origin. V and J calls and clone size are given by that table; D and trimming were obtained from the DNA. The sample profile shows 100,000 to 120,000 clones; 88% of them were found once. Jointly, the top ten make up roughly 8.9% of the sample.

Samples from volunteer blood donors who had recovered from COVID-19 were contributed by a second Seattle source. Each collaborating institution followed its own protocols to collect whole blood in K2EDTA tubes. Collaborator samples were shipped for TCRbeta analysis as frozen whole blood, isolated PBMCs, or DNA extracted from either sample type. Spanning cysteine to phenylalanine, the CDR3 consists of 12 amino acids. Here the CDR3 DNA is all that survives: 36 bases in frame from base 1. In the germline V gene (reference sequence), CDR1 corresponds to SGHKS and CDR2 to YYEKEE. V was cut back by 5 bases and J by 6 bases, leaving a gap of 11 bases between them.

The rearranged segments are TRBV5-5 and TRBJ1-2, with TRBD1 as a weak D call on 5 bases. The sequencing input was peripheral blood. This clonotype was obtained from an older woman who had recovered from COVID-19. The CDR3 in this case is CASSLRGDGYTF. At the DNA level, the sequence is TGTGCCAGCAGTCTCCGGGGGGATGGCTACACCTTC.